Shown below are 2 T cell receptor beta chains from a single sample sequenced in a study of regulatory T cells in long-lasting Graves disease. Time point described: newly diagnosed GD, antithyroid drugs for less than 3 months. The authors made the TCR library using RNA they extracted from PBMCs. Relying on iRepertoire HTBI primers and Arm-PCR of CDR3 regions, the team built TCR beta libraries. TCRdb recomputed calls from the multiplex PCR reads with MiXCR, one row per CDR3 protein. The data show under 800,000 distinct CDR3 sequences, roughly 15% seen once. The same specimen was also included in a second study, on T cells in Graves' hyperthyroidism and ophthalmopathy.

This sample comprised peripheral blood mononuclear cells (PBMCs), obtained at new diagnosis, from a patient treated with antithyroid drugs. All receptors derive from a woman aged 25 to 39 with Graves disease.

The chain recombines TRBV20-1 with TRBJ2-1, with TRBD2 matching 8 bases. With 0 bases clipped from V and 7 bases from J, the junction kept 11 bases outside the gene matches. The CDR3 sequence is 16 residues long. Germline assignment: CDR1 DFQATT and CDR2 SNEGSKA (reference sequence). CDR3 amino acids: CSARDLGGRLQNEQFF. The CDR3 DNA sequence: TGCAGTGCTAGAGATCTCGGCGGGAGGCTCCAGAATGAGCAGTTCTTC.

The chain joins TRBV12-3 or TRBV12-4 to TRBJ1-5, with 10 nucleotides matching TRBD1. V dropped 6 bases and J dropped 4; count of bases not matched to a gene: 9. This CDR3 contains 16 residues. CDR3 in amino acids: CASSETGGGLNQPQHF. CDR3 DNA: TGTGCCAGCAGCGAGACAGGGGGCGGTTTAAATCAGCCCCAGCATTTT.